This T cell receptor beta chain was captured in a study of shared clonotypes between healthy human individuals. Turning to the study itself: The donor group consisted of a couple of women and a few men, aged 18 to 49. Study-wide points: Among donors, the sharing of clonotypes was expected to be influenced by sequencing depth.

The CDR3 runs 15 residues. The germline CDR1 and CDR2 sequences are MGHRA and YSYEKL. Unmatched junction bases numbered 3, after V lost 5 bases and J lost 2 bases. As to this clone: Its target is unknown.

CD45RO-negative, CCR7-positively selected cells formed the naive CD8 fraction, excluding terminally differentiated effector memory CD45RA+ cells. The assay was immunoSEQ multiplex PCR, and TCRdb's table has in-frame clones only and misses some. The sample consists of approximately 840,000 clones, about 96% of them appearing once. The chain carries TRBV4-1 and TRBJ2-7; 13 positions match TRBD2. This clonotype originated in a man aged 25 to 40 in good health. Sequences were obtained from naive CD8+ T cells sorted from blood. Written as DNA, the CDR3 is TGCGCCAGCAGCACTGGGACTAGCGGGACCTACGAGCAGTACTTC. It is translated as CASSTGTSGTYEQYF.